This TCR beta chain was documented in a study of cytomegalovirus exposure and HLA in healthy donors. Across the study: Membership in the Caucasian-associated ancestry cluster was found for about four fifths of fewer than 450 genotyped donors.

This PCR relied on a set of 60 Vbeta primers and 13 Jbeta primers. The data were produced by immunoSEQ multiplex PCR, yet TCRdb's version contains in-frame clones alone and is incomplete. The sample carries about 140,000 clones, approximately 91% recorded once. Comments on this clone: The sample holds other DNA sequences that translate to the same CDR3.

The CDR3 has 15 residues. Germline CDR1 and CDR2: SNHLY and FYNNEI. Trimming took 4 bases from V and 5 from J, leaving 17 bases between them. Sequencing was performed on PBMCs. The TCR sequence derives from a woman aged 40 to 55 in good health and CMV-seronegative. The chain joins TRBV2 to TRBJ2-5; perhaps TRBD2 as D (7 bases). The CDR3 here is CASSGLAGEGETQYF. The CDR3 nucleotides are TGTGCCAGCAGTGGACTAGCAGGGGAGGGGGAGACCCAGTACTTC. The whole variable domain, remainder taken from reference TRBV2 and TRBJ2-5, is EPEVTQTPSHQVTQMGQEVILRCVPISNHLYFYWYRQILGQKVEFLVSFYNNEISEKSEIFDDQFSVERPDGSNFTLKIRSTKLEDSAMYFCASSGLAGEGETQYFGPGTRLLVL.